A single sample gave rise to the 22 T cell receptor beta chains below, sequenced in a study of blood T cells in healthy people across ages. Primers used in a second PCR of about 6 to 12 cycles were a sample-barcoded 5' primer and a J-beta primer mix. One entry per CDR3 protein results from TCRdb running MiXCR on the 5' RACE reads. Of around 800,000 distinct CDR3 sequences in the sample, 20% to 30% were seen once. The data were also submitted as part of a second study, on T cells of mothers and their children.

The sequenced sample consisted of blood. The receptors come from a boy younger than 18 in good health.

This clonotype was seen a few times. This chain uses TRBV18 with TRBJ2-7; possibly TRBD1 for D (6 bases). Germline loops: CDR1 KGHSH, CDR2 LQKENI. Trimming pared 3 bases from V and 0 bases from J, leaving 9 bases between. The CDR3 runs to 14 residues. CDR3 DNA: TGTGCCAGCTCACCGGACAGTCGCTCCTACGAGCAGTACTTC. Translated: CASSPDSRSYEQYF.

This chain joins TRBV21-1 and TRBJ1-2; the table names TRBD1, a call not compared with the DNA. TRBV21-1 counts as a pseudogene. The CDR3 length is 15 residues. The CDR3 nucleotides are TGTGCCAGCAGCATCTGGACAGGGTTTAACTATGGCTACACCTTC. Its protein product is CASSIWTGFNYGYTF.

This clonotype was counted at least ten times. The gene calls are TRBV12-3 or TRBV12-4 and TRBJ2-7; possibly TRBD1 or TRBD2 for D (5 bases each). The CDR3 has 14 amino acids. Trimming took off 4 bases at V and 6 bases at J, with 16 bases between the two ends. The CDR3 DNA reads as TGTGCCAGCAGTTCCCGGGACGAGGGTCTCGAGCAGTACTTC. It translates to CASSSRDEGLEQYF.

This clonotype was recorded a few times. The chain combines TRBV18 with TRBJ1-2, with 9 bases lining up with TRBD1. Trimming took 2 bases from V and 3 from J; bases not matched to a gene: 4. There are 15 residues in the CDR3. Germline lookup yields CDR1 KGHSH and CDR2 LQKENI. For the CDR3, the DNA is TGTGCCAGCTCACCATCCGGGACAGGGTACTATGGCTACACCTTC. Protein sequence: CASSPSGTGYYGYTF.

The chain combines TRBV29-1 with TRBJ2-1; D possibly corresponds to TRBD1 (6 bases). The CDR3 runs to 12 residues. Germline CDR1 SQVTM, CDR2 ANQGSEA. Trimming stripped 6 bases from V and 8 bases from J, with 14 bases between. The chain's CDR3 is CSVPLTGDEQFF. The DNA of the CDR3 is TGCAGCGTCCCACTGACAGGAGATGAGCAGTTCTTC.

This clonotype was picked up a small number of times. The chain is built from TRBV28 and TRBJ2-7; 10 nucleotides match TRBD1. V lost 9 bases to trimming and J lost 5 bases; unmatched junction nucleotides: 4. The length of the CDR3 is 12 residues. Germline CDR1 MDHEN, CDR2 SYDVKM. Here the CDR3 reads CASTGTGDEQYF. Written as DNA, the CDR3 is TGTGCCAGTACCGGGACAGGGGACGAGCAGTACTTC. Full variable domain (missing parts from reference TRBV28 and TRBJ2-7): DVKVTQSSRYLVKRTGEKVFLECVQDMDHENMFWYRQDPGLGLRLIYFSYDVKMKEKGDIPEGYSVSREKKERFSLILESASTNQTSMYLCASTGTGDEQYFGPGTRLTVT.

This clonotype was detected a few times. The rearrangement uses TRBV18 and TRBJ2-2; 8 bases are a match to TRBD1. The CDR3 has 15 amino acids. From germline, CDR1 is KGHSH and CDR2 LQKENI. Losses at the gene ends were 5 bases for V and 3 bases for J; bases not matched to a gene: 5. The CDR3 region has the DNA TGTGCCAGCTCAGGACAGGGCAGGGACACCGGGGAGCTGTTTTTT. It translates to CASSGQGRDTGELFF.

This clonotype was seen only a few times. The CDR3 DNA sequence: TGTGCCAGCAGCCTGACCCCAGGGGAAGGGACCCAGTACTTC. Amino acid sequence: CASSLTPGEGTQYF. The chain couples TRBV5-6 to TRBJ2-5, with D perhaps TRBD1 (6 bases). The CDR3 consists of 14 residues. With 4 bases removed from V and 7 bases from J, the gap between germline ends came to 17 bases. CDR1 is SGHDT, CDR2 YYEEEE, per germline.

V usage is TRBV27 and J usage is TRBJ2-2; D may match TRBD1 or TRBD2 (5 bases each). The CDR3 runs to 15 residues. Germline assignment: CDR1 MNHEY and CDR2 SMNVEV (reference sequence). Trimming took 2 bases from V and 6 from J, leaving 13 bases between them. This CDR3 reads CASSLGGGMAGELFF. The CDR3 DNA follows: TGTGCCAGCAGTTTAGGTGGGGGAATGGCCGGGGAGCTGTTTTTT.

The genes are TRBV15 and TRBJ2-7; 8 bases fit TRBD2. The V segment lost 1 base and the J segment 3 bases; nucleotides outside the gene matches: 11. Germline V gene data show CDR1 as LNHNV and CDR2 as YYDKDF (reference sequence). The CDR3 consists of 17 residues. DNA for the CDR3: TGTGCCACCAGCAGAGCCTCCGGGGGGGCCGGGTTCTACGAGCAGTACTTC. It specifies CATSRASGGAGFYEQYF.

J is TRBJ2-1 and V is TRBV20-1; 9 bases match TRBD1. Trimming took 0 bases from V and 3 from J; bases not matched to a gene: 6. Germline V gene sequence: CDR1 DFQATT, CDR2 SNEGSKA (reference sequence). CDR3 length equals 16 residues. CDR3 sequence reads: CSARESGTGHYNEQFF. The CDR3 DNA sequence: TGCAGTGCTAGAGAATCCGGGACAGGGCACTACAATGAGCAGTTCTTC.

The chain is built from TRBV12-3 or TRBV12-4 and TRBJ2-4; D might be TRBD1 (6 bases). The length of the CDR3 is 16 residues. Deletions cut 6 bases from V and 5 bases from J, with 20 bases between. This chain's CDR3 is CASRQARDIRQNIQYF. In DNA form, the CDR3 reads TGTGCCAGCAGACAAGCCCGGGACATTAGGCAAAACATTCAGTACTTC.

This clonotype turned up a few times. At one of its ends the junction is not consistent with the germline gene, which may arise from a read error. The gene calls are TRBV12-5 and TRBJ2-5; D might be TRBD2 (6 bases). Germline loops: CDR1 LGHNT, CDR2 FRNRAP. The CDR3 covers 18 residues. CDR3 DNA: TGTGCTGGTGGTTTGGTATCGGCCAGACTAGGCGTCTCGGAGACCCAGTACTTC. This encodes CAGGLVSARLGVSETQYF.

CDR3: CSVEDLEGMNYGYTF. For the CDR3, the DNA is TGCAGCGTTGAAGATCTCGAGGGTATGAACTATGGCTACACCTTC. J is TRBJ1-2 and V is TRBV29-1; D remains ambiguous. V lost 0 bases and J lost 2, with 13 bases in between. Per the germline V gene, CDR1 is SQVTM and CDR2 is ANQGSEA. This CDR3 region has 15 residues.

The gene calls are TRBV20-1 and TRBJ1-3, with 8 bases matching TRBD1. V shed 3 bases and J 2 bases; nucleotides not matched to a gene: 12. The CDR3 is 17 amino acids. Germline CDR1 and CDR2: DFQATT and SNEGSKA (reference sequence). CDR3 nucleotides: TGCAGTGCTAGCATTGGACAGGGACAATTGGCTGGAAACACCATATATTTT. This gives the protein CSASIGQGQLAGNTIYF.

This clonotype appeared a few times. The J gene is TRBJ2-3, the V gene TRBV20-1; TRBD2 matches at 11 bases. With 6 bases clipped from V and 0 bases from J, the junction kept 5 bases outside the gene matches. The germline V gene encodes CDR1 DFQATT and CDR2 SNEGSKA (reference sequence). The CDR3 spans 15 residues. CDR3 nucleotide sequence: TGCAGTGCCCTACTAGCGGGGGCTAGCACAGATACGCAGTATTTT. It is translated as CSALLAGASTDTQYF.

This clonotype was counted a few times. V usage is TRBV11-2 and J usage is TRBJ1-3; 8 bases map to TRBD1. CDR1 is SGHAT, CDR2 FQNNGV, per germline. The CDR3 consists of 16 residues. The V and J ends lost 4 bases and 7 bases, in that order; junction bases with no gene match: 12. In nucleotides, the CDR3 is TGTGCCAGCAGCTGGAGAGGGACAGGTGCGGGGAACACCATATATTTT. It is translated as CASSWRGTGAGNTIYF.

The rearrangement uses TRBV12-3 or TRBV12-4 and TRBJ1-5; TRBD1 might be the D (6 bases). This CDR3 is 13 amino acids long. V was pared by 6 bases and J by 5 bases, with 11 bases between. As DNA, the CDR3 is TGTGCCAGCAGGCAGGGGAATGATCAGCCCCAGCATTTT. Its protein is CASRQGNDQPQHF.

This clonotype was seen more than once but under ten times. The rearrangement links TRBV29-1 to TRBJ2-3; D might be TRBD2 (6 bases). Looked up from germline, CDR1 is SQVTM and CDR2 is ANQGSEA. Trimming left V 0 bases short and J 2 bases short, with 15 bases between. The CDR3 spans 16 residues. The CDR3 DNA follows: TGCAGCGTTGAAGACCGACTAGTTCCTGACACAGATACGCAGTATTTT. It encodes CSVEDRLVPDTDTQYF.

This clonotype was seen more than once but under ten times. The genes are TRBV3-1 and TRBJ2-7; unclear D gene. The CDR3 spans 13 residues. Germline loops: CDR1 LGHDT, CDR2 YNNKEL (reference sequence). V was shortened by 3 bases and J by 4 bases, with 10 bases between the two germline ends. CDR3: CASSHEGEYEQYF. The CDR3 DNA is TGTGCCAGCAGCCACGAAGGCGAGTACGAGCAGTACTTC.

Only a few counts were recorded for this clonotype. V usage is TRBV13 and J usage is TRBJ2-7; D ambiguous. This CDR3 has 17 amino acids. V was trimmed by 5 bases and J by 2 bases, leaving 22 bases between them. CDR1 is PRHDT, CDR2 FYEKMQ, per germline (reference sequence). The CDR3 here is CASSPTRPFRLAYEQYF. CDR3 DNA sequence: TGTGCCAGCAGCCCAACAAGGCCGTTCAGGTTAGCCTACGAGCAGTACTTC.

The rearrangement links TRBV12-3 or TRBV12-4 to TRBJ1-4, with TRBD1 matching 8 bases. The J segment lost 6 bases and the V segment lost 3 bases, leaving 6 bases of the junction unmatched. The CDR3 contains 15 residues. The CDR3 loop is CASSLRTGLDEKLFF. For the CDR3, the DNA is TGTGCCAGCAGTTTGCGGACAGGGCTGGATGAAAAACTGTTTTTT.